The clone carrying this TCR beta chain was seen once. This record comes from a study of control samples from healthy donors and cancer patients. Germline assignment: CDR1 SGHTA and CDR2 FQGNSA. The CDR3 runs to 14 residues. V lost 4 bases, J lost 4 bases, and 11 bases lay in between. Repertoires were generated with immunoSEQ multiplex PCR, while TCRdb's copy carries only in-frame clones and drops some. Altogether under 95,000 clones are present, roughly 90% being singletons, with the ten largest covering roughly 0.9%. The source is a woman aged 25 to 39 in good health. This sequence joins TRBV7-2 and TRBJ1-5; TRBD1 might be the D (6 bases). Source material: blood. For the CDR3, the DNA is TGTGCCAGCAGCTCAGGACAGATTAATCAGCCCCAGCATTTT. It codes for CASSSGQINQPQHF.